The following is a T cell receptor (beta chain) sequence with its context. Its antigen is unknown. This CDR3 contains 14 residues. In germline, CDR1 is SEHNR, CDR2 FQNEAQ (reference sequence). The V and J ends lost 3 bases and 2 bases respectively, with 5 bases between them. A sample-barcoded 5' primer and a J-beta primer mix were used in a second PCR of about 7 to 12 cycles. TCRdb analysed the 5' RACE reads with MiXCR anew, one entry per CDR3 protein. The data show about 1.4 million distinct CDR3 sequences, around 59% seen once. This record belongs to a study of blood T cells in healthy people across ages. Extracted total RNA amounted to at least 6 micrograms for each sample. Study-level points and caveats: Older age went with lower TCR beta diversity per million T cells, in a roughly linear way. A strong correlation was found between TCR beta diversity and the percentage of naive T cells. Estimated diversity across one million T cells was deemed an underestimate.

This rearrangement joins TRBV7-9 to TRBJ1-6; no definite D call. The sequenced material came from blood. This clonotype originated in a man between 18 and 29 years old in good health. The CDR3 spells CASSLRAYNSPLHF. CDR3 DNA: TGTGCCAGCAGCTTGCGGGCCTATAATTCACCCCTCCACTTT.